The present T cell receptor (beta chain) was sequenced within a study of tumor-infiltrating lymphocytes in oesophageal squamous cell carcinoma. TCRdb analysed the PCR reads with MiXCR anew, one entry per CDR3 protein. The sample includes roughly 13,000 distinct CDR3 sequences, about half seen only once; the top ten take approximately 15%. V lost 2 bases and J 3 bases, leaving 17 bases between the germline ends. The CDR3 is made up of 16 amino acids. Germline loops: CDR1 MNHNY, CDR2 SVGAGI (reference sequence). The clonotype comes from a male donor with esophageal squamous cell carcinoma. Material for sequencing was normal esophageal tissue next to the tumor. The chain links TRBV6-6 to TRBJ2-7; D possibly uses TRBD1 or TRBD2 (5 bases each). The CDR3: CASSYAPLHGGYEQYF. The CDR3 bases are TGTGCCAGCAGTTACGCTCCCTTACATGGGGGCTACGAGCAGTACTTC.